The 14 T cell receptor beta chains below all came from one sample that was sequenced in a study of CD8+CD57+ T cells in acquired aplastic anemia. Profiling of TCR beta VDJ combinations and CDR3 sequences used genomic DNA as template. MiXCR was run by TCRdb on the reads, yielding one entry per CDR3 protein. The sample shows 150,000 to 200,000 distinct CDR3 sequences, approximately 43% of them seen only once. The sequencing input was sorted CD4+, CD8+, or CD8+CD57+ T cells (not recorded which) from PBMCs. These receptors were collected from a human donor in good health.

V usage is TRBV7-8 and J usage is TRBJ2-5; D remains ambiguous. V dropped 1 base and J dropped 5 bases, with 11 bases sitting between them. CDR3 length equals 14 residues. Germline V lookup: CDR1 SGHVS, CDR2 FQNEAQ. The CDR3 is CASSLVAAKETQYF. In DNA, the CDR3 is TGTGCCAGCAGCTTAGTGGCTGCTAAGGAGACCCAGTACTTC.

This clonotype was counted at least ten times. J is TRBJ1-1 and V is TRBV2, with D possibly matching TRBD1 (5 bases). The germline gives CDR1 SNHLY, CDR2 FYNNEI. The CDR3 consists of 15 residues. V shed 6 bases and J shed 4 bases, with 18 bases lying between them. The CDR3 nucleotides are TGTGCCAGCAGCGGTGACAGTCTTATCATCACTGAAGCTTTCTTT. It encodes CASSGDSLIITEAFF. Together with reference TRBV2 and TRBJ1-1, the CDR3 gives the full variable domain: EPEVTQTPSHQVTQMGQEVILRCVPISNHLYFYWYRQILGQKVEFLVSFYNNEISEKSEIFDDQFSVERPDGSNFTLKIRSTKLEDSAMYFCASSGDSLIITEAFFGQGTRLTVV.

This clonotype was seen a few times. As DNA, the CDR3 is TGTGCCAGCAGCGTAGCTGGAGGGGGCTACGAGCAGTACTTC. Translated, it gives CASSVAGGGYEQYF. The chain joins TRBV9 to TRBJ2-7; D might be TRBD1 or TRBD2, each matching 6 bases. Trimming took 0 bases from V and 3 from J, leaving 10 bases between them. The germline V gene has CDR1 SGDLS and CDR2 YYNGEE. The CDR3 has 14 amino acids.

CDR3 DNA sequence: TGCGCCAGCAGCTGGGGGCCACGGCCTGACTCACCCCTCCACTTT. Translating it yields CASSWGPRPDSPLHF. V gene TRBV4-3 combines with J gene TRBJ1-6, with D possibly matching TRBD1 (6 bases). Germline lookup yields CDR1 LGHNA and CDR2 YSLEER. Trimming cost V 5 bases and J 10 bases, with 18 bases left between them. The CDR3 has 15 residues.

This clonotype was observed at least ten times. The J gene is TRBJ1-1, the V gene TRBV7-3; a possible D gene is TRBD1 (6 bases). Germline CDR1 and CDR2: SGHTA and FQGTGA. The CDR3 consists of 14 residues. Trimming took 3 bases from V and 4 from J, leaving 12 bases between them. CDR3 region: CASSLGGGVTEAFF. CDR3 in DNA: TGTGCCAGCAGCTTGGGAGGGGGGGTCACTGAAGCTTTCTTT.

The chain joins TRBV20-1 to TRBJ2-7; D uncertain. The germline V gene encodes CDR1 DFQATT and CDR2 SNEGSKA (reference sequence). V lost 1 base and J 0 bases, leaving 13 bases between the germline ends. This CDR3 comprises 15 residues. CDR3 sequence: CSARAPQRSSYEQYF. As DNA, the CDR3 is TGCAGTGCTAGAGCTCCCCAGCGTAGCTCCTACGAGCAGTACTTC.

This clonotype was counted a few times. The CDR3 protein is CASSQRGTTGELFF. CDR3 bases: TGTGCCAGCAGCCAAAGAGGGACCACCGGGGAGCTGTTTTTT. This sequence joins TRBV3-1 and TRBJ2-2; the D gene could be TRBD1 or TRBD2 (5 bases each). CDR1 is LGHDT and CDR2 is YNNKEL in the germline V gene (reference sequence). The CDR3 loop spans 14 amino acids. Trimming left V 2 bases short and J 4 bases short, with 8 bases between.

There are many counts of this clonotype. The gene calls are TRBV7-3 and TRBJ2-7; 9 nucleotides agree with TRBD1. The trim removed 1 base at V and 3 bases at J, leaving 16 bases unmatched. This CDR3 has 19 residues. The germline gives CDR1 SGHTA, CDR2 FQGTGA. CDR3 in amino acids: CASSLIGPGQGKKIYEQYF. The DNA for the CDR3 is TGTGCCAGCAGCTTAATCGGCCCGGGACAGGGTAAGAAGATCTACGAGCAGTACTTC.

There are many counts of this clonotype. This rearrangement joins TRBV18 to TRBJ2-7; a weak D match, TRBD1 (5 bases). Germline CDR1 reads KGHSH; CDR2 reads LQKENI. Trimming removed 0 bases at V and 5 bases at J, with 8 bases between. The CDR3 is 13 amino acids. CDR3 DNA: TGTGCCAGCTCACCACCGACCAGGGACGAGCAGTACTTC. It specifies CASSPPTRDEQYF.

This rearrangement joins TRBV11-1 to TRBJ1-2; TRBD1 matches 10 bases. This CDR3 is built from 16 residues. Germline values: CDR1 SGHAT, CDR2 FQDESV (reference sequence). V shed 5 bases and J 4 bases; nucleotides not matched to a gene: 10. CDR3 in amino acids: CASSPQFGTGAYGYTF. For the CDR3, the DNA is TGTGCCAGCAGCCCCCAGTTCGGGACAGGGGCCTATGGCTACACCTTC. The whole variable domain, filled in from reference TRBV11-1 and TRBJ1-2, reads EAEVAQSPRYKITEKSQAVAFWCDPISGHATLYWYRQILGQGPELLVQFQDESVVDDSQLPKDRFSAERLKGVDSTLKIQPAELGDSAMYLCASSPQFGTGAYGYTFGSGTRLTVV.

The V call is TRBV6-1, the J call TRBJ2-1; 10 bases match TRBD2. The CDR3 extends over 12 amino acids. Germline CDR1 reads MNHNS; CDR2 reads SASEGT. The J segment lost 13 bases and the V segment lost 6 bases, leaving 6 bases of the junction unmatched. The CDR3: CASRQQRGGQFF. In DNA form, the CDR3 reads TGTGCCAGCAGGCAACAGCGGGGGGGACAGTTCTTC.

Note on this clonotype: One end of the junction varies from germline; a read error may be responsible. This sequence joins TRBV9 and TRBJ2-7, with 11 bases that match TRBD2. Germline V gene data show CDR1 as SGDLS and CDR2 as YYNGEE. CDR3 length: 14 amino acids. Here the CDR3 DNA reads TGTGCCAGCAGCCAACTAGCGGGAGCCCCTCGCCTACACTTC. Residues: CASSQLAGAPRLHF.

This clonotype came up a few times. The CDR3 region is CASSPSGGGAYEQYF. CDR3 DNA sequence: TGTGCCAGTAGTCCCTCAGGAGGGGGCGCCTACGAGCAGTACTTC. The rearrangement uses TRBV19 and TRBJ2-7, with a tentative D call TRBD1 (7 bases). CDR3 length: 15 residues. Trimming stripped 5 bases from V and 2 bases from J, with 16 bases between. Germline V lookup: CDR1 LNHDA, CDR2 SQIVND (reference sequence).

The J gene is TRBJ2-7, the V gene TRBV29-1; D ambiguous. Germline V CDR1 and CDR2: SQVTM, ANQGSEA. V was cut by 4 bases and J by 0 bases, with 10 bases left in between. CDR3 size: 13 residues. The CDR3 DNA sequence: TGCAGCGTTGTGGGCCGCGCCTCCTACGAGCAGTACTTC. It is translated as CSVVGRASYEQYF.